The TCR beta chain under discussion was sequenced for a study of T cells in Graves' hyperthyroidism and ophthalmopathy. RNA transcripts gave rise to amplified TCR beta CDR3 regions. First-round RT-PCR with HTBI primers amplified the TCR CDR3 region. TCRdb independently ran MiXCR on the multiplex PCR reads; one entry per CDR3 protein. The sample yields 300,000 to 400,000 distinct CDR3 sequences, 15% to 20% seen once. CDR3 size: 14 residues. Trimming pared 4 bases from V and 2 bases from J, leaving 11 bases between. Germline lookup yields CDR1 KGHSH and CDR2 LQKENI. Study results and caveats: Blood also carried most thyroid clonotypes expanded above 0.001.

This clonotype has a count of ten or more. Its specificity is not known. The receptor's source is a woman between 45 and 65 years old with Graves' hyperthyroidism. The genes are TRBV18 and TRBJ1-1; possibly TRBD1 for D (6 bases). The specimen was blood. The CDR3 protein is CASSRLGTNTEAFF. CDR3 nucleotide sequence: TGTGCCAGCTCACGCCTTGGGACAAACACTGAAGCTTTCTTT. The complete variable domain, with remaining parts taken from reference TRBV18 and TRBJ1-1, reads NAGVMQNPRHLVRRRGQEARLRCSPMKGHSHVYWYRQLPEEGLKFMVYLQKENIIDESGMPKERFSAEFPKEGPSILRIQQVVRGDSAAYFCASSRLGTNTEAFFGQGTRLTVV.